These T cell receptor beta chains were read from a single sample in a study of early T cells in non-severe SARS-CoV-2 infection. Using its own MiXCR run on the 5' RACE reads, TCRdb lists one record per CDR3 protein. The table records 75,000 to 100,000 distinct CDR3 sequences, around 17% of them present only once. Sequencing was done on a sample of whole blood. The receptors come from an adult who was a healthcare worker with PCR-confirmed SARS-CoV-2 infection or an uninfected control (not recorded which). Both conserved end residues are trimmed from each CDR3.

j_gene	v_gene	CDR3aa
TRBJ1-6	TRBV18	ASSPESGARYNSPLH
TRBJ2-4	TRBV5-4	ASSLGPTGTSRNIQY
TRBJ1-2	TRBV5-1	ASRTGTGGYT
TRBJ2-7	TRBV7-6	ASSHNRGAEQY
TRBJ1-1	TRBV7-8	ASSFDRDRTEAF
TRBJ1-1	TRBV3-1	ASSQEYSGGLAAF
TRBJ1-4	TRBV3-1	ASSQDNEKLF
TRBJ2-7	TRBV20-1	SAREALHTYEQY
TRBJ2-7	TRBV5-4	ASSPRDRGREQY
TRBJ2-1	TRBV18	ASSPTWTGDYYNEQF
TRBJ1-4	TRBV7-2	ASSRQQGMGEKLF
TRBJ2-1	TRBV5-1	ASSPGGRNYNEQF
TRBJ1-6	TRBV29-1	NLRAPVWSYNSPLH
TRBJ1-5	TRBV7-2	ASSLLGTASNQPQH
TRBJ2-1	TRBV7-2	ASSPRTSGRALSNEQF
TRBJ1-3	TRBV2	ASRLDRNGNTIY
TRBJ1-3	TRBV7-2	ASSLGQIVY
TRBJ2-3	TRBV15	ATSSDMSTDTQY
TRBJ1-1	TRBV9	ASSVESMNTEAF
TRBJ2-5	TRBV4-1	ASSQVGLAGGQETQY
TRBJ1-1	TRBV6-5	ASSQTGPTEAF
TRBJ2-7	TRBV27	ASSSIGGRFYEQY
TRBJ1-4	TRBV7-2	ASSPRQGAATNEKLF
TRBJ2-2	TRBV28	ATSPGGTGELF
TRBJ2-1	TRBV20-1	SAGLAGGPGYEQF
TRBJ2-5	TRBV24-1	ATSQWGAGRQETQY
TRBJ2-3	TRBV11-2	ASSSYLKRRHTDTQY
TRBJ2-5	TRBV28	ASSPSGTRETQY
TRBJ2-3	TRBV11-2	ASIMWGLAGSDTQY
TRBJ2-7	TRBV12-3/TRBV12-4	ASSFKSTTGKAYEQY
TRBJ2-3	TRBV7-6	ASSPRSPQMSTDTQY
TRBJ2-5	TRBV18	ASSDWDSEETQY
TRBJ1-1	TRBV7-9	ASSLRVAEAF
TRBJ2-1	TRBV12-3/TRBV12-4	ASSPGSKRDLFSYNEQF
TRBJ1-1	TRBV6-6	ASSYQALNTEAF
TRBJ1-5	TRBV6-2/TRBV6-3	ASRTGTGVAQPQH
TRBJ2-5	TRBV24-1	AVAAQETQY
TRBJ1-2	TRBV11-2	ASSGLSPRRGPYGYT
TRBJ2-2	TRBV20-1	SARGLAGGDTGELF
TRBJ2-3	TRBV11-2	ASSSSVATDTQY
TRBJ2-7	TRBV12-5	ASGLVHLIGLAGPTYEQY
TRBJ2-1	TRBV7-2	ASSKGGRGTYNEQF
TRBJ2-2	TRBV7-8	ASSPRTGKSTGELF
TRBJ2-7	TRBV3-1	ASSHPWTGEVYEQY
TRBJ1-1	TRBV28	ASSFEINEVGGNTEAF